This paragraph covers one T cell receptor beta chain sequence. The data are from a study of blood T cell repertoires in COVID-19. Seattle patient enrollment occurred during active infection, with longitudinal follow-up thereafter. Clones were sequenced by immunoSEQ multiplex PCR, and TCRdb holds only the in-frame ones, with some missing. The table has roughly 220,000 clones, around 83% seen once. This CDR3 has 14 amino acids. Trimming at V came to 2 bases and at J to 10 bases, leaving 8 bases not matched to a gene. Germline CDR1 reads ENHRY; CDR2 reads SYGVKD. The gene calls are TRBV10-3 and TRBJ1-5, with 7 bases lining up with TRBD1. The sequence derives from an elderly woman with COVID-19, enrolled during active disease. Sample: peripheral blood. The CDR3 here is CAISETGARDPQHF. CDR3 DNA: TGTGCCATCAGTGAGACAGGGGCCCGCGATCCCCAGCATTTT.